The T cell receptor beta chain under discussion was sequenced for a study of chemoradiotherapy in HPV16-positive cancers. Overall study findings and caveats: Candidate HPV-specific clones and E7-related TCR motifs grew in tumor during treatment.

In the case of this clone: Its target is unknown.

The data were produced by immunoSEQ multiplex PCR, yet TCRdb's version contains in-frame clones alone and is incomplete. The sample contains about 510 clones, approximately 83% of which appear only once. This CDR3 comprises 17 residues. V was clipped by 2 bases and J by 3 bases, with 17 bases between them. Per germline, CDR1 LNHDA and CDR2 SQIVND (reference sequence). V usage is TRBV19 and J usage is TRBJ1-5; D remains ambiguous. The sequence derives from a human donor with HPV-associated anogenital cancer. This specimen was tumor tissue, taken from a patient who underwent chemoradiotherapy. The CDR3 DNA reads as TGTGCCAGTAGTATAAGACTTAAGGCCGGAGACAATCAGCCCCAGCATTTT. It encodes CASSIRLKAGDNQPQHF.